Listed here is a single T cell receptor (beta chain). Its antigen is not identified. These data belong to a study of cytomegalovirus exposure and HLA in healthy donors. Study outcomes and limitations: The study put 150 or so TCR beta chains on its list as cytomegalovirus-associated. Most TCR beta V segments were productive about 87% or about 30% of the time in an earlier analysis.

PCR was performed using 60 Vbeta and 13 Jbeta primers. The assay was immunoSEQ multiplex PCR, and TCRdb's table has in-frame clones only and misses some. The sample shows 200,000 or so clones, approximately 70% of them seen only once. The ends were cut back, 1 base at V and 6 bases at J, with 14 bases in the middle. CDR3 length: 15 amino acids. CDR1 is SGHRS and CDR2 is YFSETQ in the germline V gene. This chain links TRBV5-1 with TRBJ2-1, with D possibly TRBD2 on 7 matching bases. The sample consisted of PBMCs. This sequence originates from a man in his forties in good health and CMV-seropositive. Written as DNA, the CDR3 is TGCGCCAGCAGCTTGAACGGGGGCGGGGGCAATGAGCAGTTCTTC. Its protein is CASSLNGGGGNEQFF.